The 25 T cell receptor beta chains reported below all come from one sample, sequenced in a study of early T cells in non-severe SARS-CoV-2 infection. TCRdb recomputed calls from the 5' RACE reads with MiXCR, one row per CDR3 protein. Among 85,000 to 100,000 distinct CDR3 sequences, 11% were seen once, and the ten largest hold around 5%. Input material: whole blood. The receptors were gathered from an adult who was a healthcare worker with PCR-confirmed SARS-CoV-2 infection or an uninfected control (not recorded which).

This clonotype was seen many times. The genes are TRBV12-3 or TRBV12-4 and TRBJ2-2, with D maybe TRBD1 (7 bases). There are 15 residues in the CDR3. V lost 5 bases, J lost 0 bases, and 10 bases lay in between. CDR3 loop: CASSGGTANTGELFF. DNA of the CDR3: TGTGCCAGCAGTGGCGGGACAGCGAACACCGGGGAGCTGTTTTTT.

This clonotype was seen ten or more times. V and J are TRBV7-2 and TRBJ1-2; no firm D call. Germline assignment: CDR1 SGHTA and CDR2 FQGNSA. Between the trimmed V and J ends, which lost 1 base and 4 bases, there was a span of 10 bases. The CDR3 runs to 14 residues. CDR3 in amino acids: CASSLELASYGYTF. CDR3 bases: TGTGCCAGCAGCTTAGAGTTGGCCAGCTATGGCTACACCTTC.

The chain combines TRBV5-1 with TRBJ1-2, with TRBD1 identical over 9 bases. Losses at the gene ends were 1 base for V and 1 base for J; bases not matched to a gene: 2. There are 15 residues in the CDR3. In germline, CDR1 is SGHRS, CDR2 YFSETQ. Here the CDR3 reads CASSLRGQGNYGYTF. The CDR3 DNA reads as TGCGCCAGCAGCTTGAGGGGACAGGGTAACTATGGCTACACCTTC.

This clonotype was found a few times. As DNA, the CDR3 is TGTGCCAGCAGTCTGGCCGTAGCGGGGGCAGATACGCAGTATTTT. It yields the protein CASSLAVAGADTQYF. The rearrangement links TRBV28 to TRBJ2-3; 9 nucleotides agree with TRBD2. After removal of 5 bases from V and 4 bases from J, the junction contained 7 bases not matched to a gene. CDR1 and CDR2 (germline): MDHEN, SYDVKM. This CDR3 is 15 amino acids long. The variable domain in full, completed from reference TRBV28 and TRBJ2-3, reads DVKVTQSSRYLVKRTGEKVFLECVQDMDHENMFWYRQDPGLGLRLIYFSYDVKMKEKGDIPEGYSVSREKKERFSLILESASTNQTSMYLCASSLAVAGADTQYFGPGTRLTVL.

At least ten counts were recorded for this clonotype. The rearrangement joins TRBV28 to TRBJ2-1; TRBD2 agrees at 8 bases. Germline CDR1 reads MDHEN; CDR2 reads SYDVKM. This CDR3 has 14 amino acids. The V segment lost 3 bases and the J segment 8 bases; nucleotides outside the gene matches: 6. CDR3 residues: CASSFQRETDEQFF. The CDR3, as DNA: TGTGCCAGCAGTTTCCAGCGGGAGACGGATGAGCAGTTCTTC.

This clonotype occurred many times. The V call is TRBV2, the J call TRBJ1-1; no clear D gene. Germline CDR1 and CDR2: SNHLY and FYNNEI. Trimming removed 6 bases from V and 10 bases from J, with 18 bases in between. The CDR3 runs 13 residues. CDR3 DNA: TGTGCCAGCAGCCCCGGAGGGCCCAAGGGAGCTTTCTTT. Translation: CASSPGGPKGAFF. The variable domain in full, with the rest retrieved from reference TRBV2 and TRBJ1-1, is EPEVTQTPSHQVTQMGQEVILRCVPISNHLYFYWYRQILGQKVEFLVSFYNNEISEKSEIFDDQFSVERPDGSNFTLKIRSTKLEDSAMYFCASSPGGPKGAFFGQGTRLTVV.

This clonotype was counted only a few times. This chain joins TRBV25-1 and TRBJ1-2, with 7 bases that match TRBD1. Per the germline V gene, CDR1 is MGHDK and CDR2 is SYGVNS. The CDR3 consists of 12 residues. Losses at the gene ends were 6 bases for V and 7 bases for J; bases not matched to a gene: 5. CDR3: CASSRTGSGYTF. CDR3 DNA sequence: TGTGCCAGCAGCAGGACAGGTTCTGGCTACACCTTC.

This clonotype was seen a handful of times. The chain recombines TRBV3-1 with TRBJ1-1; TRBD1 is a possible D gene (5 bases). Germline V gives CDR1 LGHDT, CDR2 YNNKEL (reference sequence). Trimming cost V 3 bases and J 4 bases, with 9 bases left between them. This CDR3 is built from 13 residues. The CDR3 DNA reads TGTGCCAGCAGCCAGGAGGGGAGCACTGAAGCTTTCTTT. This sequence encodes CASSQEGSTEAFF. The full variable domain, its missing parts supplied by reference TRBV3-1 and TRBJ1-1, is DTAVSQTPKYLVTQMGNDKSIKCEQNLGHDTMYWYKQDSKKFLKIMFSYNNKELIINETVPNRFSPKSPDKAHLNLHINSLELGDSAVYFCASSQEGSTEAFFGQGTRLTVV.

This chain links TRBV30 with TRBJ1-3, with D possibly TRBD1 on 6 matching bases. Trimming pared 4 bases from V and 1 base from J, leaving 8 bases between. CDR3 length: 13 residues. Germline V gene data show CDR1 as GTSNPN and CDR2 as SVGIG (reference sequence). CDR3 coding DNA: TGTGCCTGGAACAGGGATTCTGGAAACACCATATATTTT. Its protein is CAWNRDSGNTIYF.

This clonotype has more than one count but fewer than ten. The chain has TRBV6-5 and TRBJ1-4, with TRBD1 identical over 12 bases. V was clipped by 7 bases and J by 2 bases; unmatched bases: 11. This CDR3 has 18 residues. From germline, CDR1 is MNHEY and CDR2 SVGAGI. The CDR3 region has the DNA TGTGCCAGCACCACAGGGACAGGGGGCCGTTTGACTAATGAAAAACTGTTTTTT. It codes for CASTTGTGGRLTNEKLFF.

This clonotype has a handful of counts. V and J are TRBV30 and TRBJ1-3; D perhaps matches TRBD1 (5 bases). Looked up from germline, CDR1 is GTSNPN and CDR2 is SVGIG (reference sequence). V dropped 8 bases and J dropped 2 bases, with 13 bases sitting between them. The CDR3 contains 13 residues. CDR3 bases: TGTGCCCGAGGGGACGGCGCTGGAAACACCATATATTTT. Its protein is CARGDGAGNTIYF. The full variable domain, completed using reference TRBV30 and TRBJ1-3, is SQTIHQWPATLVQPVGSPLSLECTVEGTSNPNLYWYRQAAGRGLQLLFYSVGIGQISSEVPQNLSASRPQDRQFILSSKKLLLSDSGFYLCARGDGAGNTIYFGEGSWLTVV.

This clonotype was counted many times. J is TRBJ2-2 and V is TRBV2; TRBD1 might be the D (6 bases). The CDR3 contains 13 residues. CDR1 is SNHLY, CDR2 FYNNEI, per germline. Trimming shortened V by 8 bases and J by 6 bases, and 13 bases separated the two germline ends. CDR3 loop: CASESQGSGELFF. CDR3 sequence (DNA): TGTGCCAGCGAAAGTCAGGGGTCCGGGGAGCTGTTTTTT.

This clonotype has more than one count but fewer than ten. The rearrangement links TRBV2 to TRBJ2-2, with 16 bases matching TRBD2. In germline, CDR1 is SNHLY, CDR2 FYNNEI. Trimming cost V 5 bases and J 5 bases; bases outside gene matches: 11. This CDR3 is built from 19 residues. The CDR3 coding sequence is TGTGCCAGCAGTAGCGGGACTAGCGGGAGGGCTTTATGGACCGGGGAGCTGTTTTTT. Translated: CASSSGTSGRALWTGELFF.

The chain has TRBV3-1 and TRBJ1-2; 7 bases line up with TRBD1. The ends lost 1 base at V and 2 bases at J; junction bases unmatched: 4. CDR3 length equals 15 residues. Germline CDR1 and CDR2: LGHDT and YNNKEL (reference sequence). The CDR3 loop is CASSQVGQANYGYTF. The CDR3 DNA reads TGTGCCAGCAGCCAAGTAGGACAGGCCAACTATGGCTACACCTTC.

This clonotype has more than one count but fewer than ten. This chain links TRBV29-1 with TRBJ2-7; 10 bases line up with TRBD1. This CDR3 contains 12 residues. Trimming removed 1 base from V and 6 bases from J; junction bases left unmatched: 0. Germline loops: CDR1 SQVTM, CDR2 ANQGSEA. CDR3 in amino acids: CSVEGTGGEQYF. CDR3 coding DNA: TGCAGCGTTGAAGGGACAGGGGGCGAGCAGTACTTC.

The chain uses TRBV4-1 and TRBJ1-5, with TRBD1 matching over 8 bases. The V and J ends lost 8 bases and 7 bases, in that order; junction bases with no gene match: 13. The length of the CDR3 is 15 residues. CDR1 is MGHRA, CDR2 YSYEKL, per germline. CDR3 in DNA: TGCGCCAGCGGCAACTGGACAGGGCGAGGGCAGCCCCAGCATTTT. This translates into CASGNWTGRGQPQHF.

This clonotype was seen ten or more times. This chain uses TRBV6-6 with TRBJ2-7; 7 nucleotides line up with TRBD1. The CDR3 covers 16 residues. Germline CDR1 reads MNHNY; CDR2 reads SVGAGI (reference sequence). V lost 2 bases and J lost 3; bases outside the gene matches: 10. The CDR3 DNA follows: TGTGCCAGCAGTTACGAAGAGGACAGGCCGCACTACGAGCAGTACTTC. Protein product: CASSYEEDRPHYEQYF.

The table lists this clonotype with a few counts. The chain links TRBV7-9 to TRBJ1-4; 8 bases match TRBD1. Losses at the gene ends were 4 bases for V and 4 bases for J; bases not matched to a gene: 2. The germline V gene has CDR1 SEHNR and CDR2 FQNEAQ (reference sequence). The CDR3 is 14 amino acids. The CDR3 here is CASSSGQGNEKLFF. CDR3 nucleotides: TGTGCCAGCAGCTCCGGACAGGGTAATGAAAAACTGTTTTTT.

Here the CDR3 DNA reads TGTGCCATCAGTGAGTGGGCGGGAGGGAACAATGAGCAGTTCTTC. As protein: CAISEWAGGNNEQFF. V gene TRBV10-3 combines with J gene TRBJ2-1; 9 nucleotides align to TRBD2. Germline V gene lookup returns CDR1 ENHRY and CDR2 SYGVKD. The CDR3 extends over 15 amino acids. Germline trimming cut 1 base from V and 5 bases from J; bases unmatched to any gene: 3.

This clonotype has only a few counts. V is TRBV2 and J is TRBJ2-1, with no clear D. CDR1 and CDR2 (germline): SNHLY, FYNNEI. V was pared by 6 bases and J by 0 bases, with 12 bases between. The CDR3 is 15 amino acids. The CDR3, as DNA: TGTGCCAGCAGGAAATCATACGCCTCCTACAATGAGCAGTTCTTC. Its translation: CASRKSYASYNEQFF.

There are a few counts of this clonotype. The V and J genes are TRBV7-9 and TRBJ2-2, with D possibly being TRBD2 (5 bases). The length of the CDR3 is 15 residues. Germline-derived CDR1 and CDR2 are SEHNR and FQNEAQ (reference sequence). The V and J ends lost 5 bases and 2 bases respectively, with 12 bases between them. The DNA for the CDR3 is TGTGCCAGCAGCCGGGGAAGTGGAAACACCGGGGAGCTGTTTTTT. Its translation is CASSRGSGNTGELFF.

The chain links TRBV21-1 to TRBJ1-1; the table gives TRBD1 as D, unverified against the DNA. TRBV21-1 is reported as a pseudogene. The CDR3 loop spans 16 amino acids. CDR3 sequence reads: CASSKWTEPMNTEAFF. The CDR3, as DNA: TGTGCCAGCAGCAAATGGACAGAACCCATGAACACTGAAGCTTTCTTT.

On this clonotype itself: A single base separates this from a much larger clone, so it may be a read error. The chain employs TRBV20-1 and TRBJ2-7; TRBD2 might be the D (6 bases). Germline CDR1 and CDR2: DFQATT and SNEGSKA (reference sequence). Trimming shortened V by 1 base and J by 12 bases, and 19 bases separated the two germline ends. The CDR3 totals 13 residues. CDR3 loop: CSARGPGTEGRYF. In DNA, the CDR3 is TGCAGTGCTAGAGGCCCCGGGACGGAGGGGCGGTACTTC.

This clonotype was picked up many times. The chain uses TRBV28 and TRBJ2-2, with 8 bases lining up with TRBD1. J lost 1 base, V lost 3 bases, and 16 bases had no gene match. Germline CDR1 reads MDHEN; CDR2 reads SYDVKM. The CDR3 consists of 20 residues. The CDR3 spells CASSFGFFFAGTGNTGELFF. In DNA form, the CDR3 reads TGTGCCAGCAGTTTCGGTTTCTTTTTTGCTGGGACAGGGAACACCGGGGAGCTGTTTTTT.

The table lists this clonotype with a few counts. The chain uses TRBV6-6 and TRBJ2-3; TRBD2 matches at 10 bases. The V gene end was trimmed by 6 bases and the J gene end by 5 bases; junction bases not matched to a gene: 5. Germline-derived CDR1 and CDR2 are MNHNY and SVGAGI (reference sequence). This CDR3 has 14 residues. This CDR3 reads CASRLAGVIDTQYF. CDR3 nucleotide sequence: TGTGCCAGCAGGCTAGCGGGGGTGATAGATACGCAGTATTTT.